This T cell receptor beta chain was identified in a study of cytomegalovirus exposure and HLA in healthy donors. Points from the study as a whole: A prior analysis recorded that most TCR beta V segments were productive about 90% or about 30% of the time.

All donors participated as healthy donors of bone marrow. PCR employed 60 Vbeta and 13 Jbeta primers. Measured with immunoSEQ multiplex PCR; TCRdb has only the in-frame clones, and not every one. Of approximately 97,000 clones listed, nearly 80% are singletons. This clone appeared once. Its antigen remains unidentified. The sequence was collected from a woman in her 40s in good health and CMV-seropositive. Sequenced material: PBMCs.

In DNA, the CDR3 is TGCGCCAGCAGCCAGGGTGGGGGGGGTTATGGAAACACCATATATTTT. This encodes CASSQGGGGYGNTIYF. The chain is built from TRBV4-1 and TRBJ1-3; tentatively, D is TRBD1 (5 bases). This CDR3 region has 16 residues. With 3 bases removed from V and 3 bases from J, the gap between germline ends came to 15 bases. From germline, CDR1 is MGHRA and CDR2 YSYEKL.